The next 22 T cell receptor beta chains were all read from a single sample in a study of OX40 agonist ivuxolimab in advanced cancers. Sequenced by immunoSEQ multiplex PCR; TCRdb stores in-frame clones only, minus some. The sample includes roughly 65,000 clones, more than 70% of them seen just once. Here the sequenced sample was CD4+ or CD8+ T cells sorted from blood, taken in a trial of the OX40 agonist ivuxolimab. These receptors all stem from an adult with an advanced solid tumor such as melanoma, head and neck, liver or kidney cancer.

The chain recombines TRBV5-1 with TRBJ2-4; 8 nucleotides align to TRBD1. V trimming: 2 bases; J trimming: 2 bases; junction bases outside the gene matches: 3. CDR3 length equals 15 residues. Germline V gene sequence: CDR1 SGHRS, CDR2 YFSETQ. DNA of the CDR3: TGCGCCAGCAGCTTAACAGGGGGTACCAAAAACATTCAGTACTTC. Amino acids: CASSLTGGTKNIQYF.

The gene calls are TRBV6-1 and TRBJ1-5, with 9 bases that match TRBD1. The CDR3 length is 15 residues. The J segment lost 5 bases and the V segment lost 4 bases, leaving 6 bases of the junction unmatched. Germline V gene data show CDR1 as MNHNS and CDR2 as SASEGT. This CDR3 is CASSVSGTGYQPQHF. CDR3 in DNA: TGTGCCAGCAGTGTTTCCGGGACAGGGTATCAGCCCCAGCATTTT.

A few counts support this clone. CDR3 sequence reads: CATSTGTATNEKLFF. CDR3 DNA: TGTGCCACTTCGACAGGGACTGCAACTAATGAAAAACTGTTTTTT. The gene calls are TRBV28 and TRBJ1-4; TRBD1 matches 7 bases. V lost 10 bases, J lost 0 bases, and 8 bases stayed unmatched. Germline-derived CDR1 and CDR2 are MDHEN and SYDVKM. The CDR3 totals 15 residues.

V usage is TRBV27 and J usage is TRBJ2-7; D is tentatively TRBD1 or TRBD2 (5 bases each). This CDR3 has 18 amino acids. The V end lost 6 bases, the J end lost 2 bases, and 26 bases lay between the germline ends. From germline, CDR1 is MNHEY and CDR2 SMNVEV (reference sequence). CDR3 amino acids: CASSSTRLGGPRTYEQYF. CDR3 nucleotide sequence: TGTGCCAGCAGCTCTACACGTCTTGGGGGACCCAGGACCTACGAGCAGTACTTC.

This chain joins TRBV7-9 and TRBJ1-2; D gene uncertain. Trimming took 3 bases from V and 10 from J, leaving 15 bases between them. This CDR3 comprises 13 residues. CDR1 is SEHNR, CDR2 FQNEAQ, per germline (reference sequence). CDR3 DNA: TGTGCCAGCAGCTTTGGGGTCCTCCCGTCCTACACCTTC. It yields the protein CASSFGVLPSYTF.

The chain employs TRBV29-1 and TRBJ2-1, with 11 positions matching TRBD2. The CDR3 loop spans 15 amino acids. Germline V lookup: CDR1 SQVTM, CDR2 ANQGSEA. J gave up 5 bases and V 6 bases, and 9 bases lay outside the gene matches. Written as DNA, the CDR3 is TGCAGCGTGAGCGTTACTAGCGGGGGAAACAATGAGCAGTTCTTC. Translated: CSVSVTSGGNNEQFF.

This chain's CDR3 is CSVDAGGYGYTF. CDR3 in DNA: TGCAGCGTTGATGCCGGAGGCTATGGCTACACCTTC. The chain joins TRBV29-1 to TRBJ1-2; no clear D gene. The CDR3 is made up of 12 amino acids. Germline CDR1 reads SQVTM; CDR2 reads ANQGSEA. The V and J ends lost 3 bases and 4 bases respectively, with 9 bases between them.

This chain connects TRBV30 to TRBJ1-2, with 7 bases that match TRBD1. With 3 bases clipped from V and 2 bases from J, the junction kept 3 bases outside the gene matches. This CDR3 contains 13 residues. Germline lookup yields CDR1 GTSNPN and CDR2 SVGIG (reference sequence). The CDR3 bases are TGTGCCTGGAGCCCGACAGGGAACTATGGCTACACCTTC. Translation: CAWSPTGNYGYTF. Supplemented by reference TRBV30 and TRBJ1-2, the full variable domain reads SQTIHQWPATLVQPVGSPLSLECTVEGTSNPNLYWYRQAAGRGLQLLFYSVGIGQISSEVPQNLSASRPQDRQFILSSKKLLLSDSGFYLCAWSPTGNYGYTFGSGTRLTVV.

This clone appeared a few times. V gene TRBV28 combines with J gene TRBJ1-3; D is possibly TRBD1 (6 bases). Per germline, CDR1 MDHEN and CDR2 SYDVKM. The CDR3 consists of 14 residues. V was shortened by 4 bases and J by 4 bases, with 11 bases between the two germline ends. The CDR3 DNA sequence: TGTGCCAGCAGTTGGACAGTGCCGGGAAACACCATATATTTT. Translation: CASSWTVPGNTIYF. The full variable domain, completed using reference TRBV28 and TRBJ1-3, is DVKVTQSSRYLVKRTGEKVFLECVQDMDHENMFWYRQDPGLGLRLIYFSYDVKMKEKGDIPEGYSVSREKKERFSLILESASTNQTSMYLCASSWTVPGNTIYFGEGSWLTVV.

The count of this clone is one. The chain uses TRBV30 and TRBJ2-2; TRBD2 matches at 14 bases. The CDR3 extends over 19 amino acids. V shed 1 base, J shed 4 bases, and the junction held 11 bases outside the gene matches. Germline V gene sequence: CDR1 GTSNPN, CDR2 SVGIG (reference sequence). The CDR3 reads CAWSGTGLAGVRGTGELFF. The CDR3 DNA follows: TGTGCCTGGAGTGGCACGGGACTAGCGGGAGTTCGCGGCACCGGGGAGCTGTTTTTT.

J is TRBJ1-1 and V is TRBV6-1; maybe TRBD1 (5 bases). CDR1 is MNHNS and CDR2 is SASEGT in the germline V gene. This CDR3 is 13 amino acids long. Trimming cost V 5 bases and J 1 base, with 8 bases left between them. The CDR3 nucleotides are TGTGCCAGCAGTAAGACAGAGAACACTGAAGCTTTCTTT. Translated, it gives CASSKTENTEAFF.

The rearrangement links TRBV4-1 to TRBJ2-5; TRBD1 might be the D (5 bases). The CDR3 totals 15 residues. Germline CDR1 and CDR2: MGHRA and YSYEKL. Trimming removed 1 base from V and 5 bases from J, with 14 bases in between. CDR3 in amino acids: CASSQGGRERETQYF. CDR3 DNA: TGCGCCAGCAGCCAAGGGGGCAGGGAAAGGGAGACCCAGTACTTC.

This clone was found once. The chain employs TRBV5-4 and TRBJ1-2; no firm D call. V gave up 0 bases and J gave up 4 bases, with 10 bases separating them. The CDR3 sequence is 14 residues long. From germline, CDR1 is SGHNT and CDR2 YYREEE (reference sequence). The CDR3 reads CASSLDGRTYGYTF. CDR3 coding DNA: TGTGCCAGCAGCTTGGATGGGCGCACCTATGGCTACACCTTC.

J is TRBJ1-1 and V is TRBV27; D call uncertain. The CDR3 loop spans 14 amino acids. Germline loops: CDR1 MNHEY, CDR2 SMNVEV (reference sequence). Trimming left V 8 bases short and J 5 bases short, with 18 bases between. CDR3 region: CASGPNGVRTEAFF. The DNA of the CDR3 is TGTGCCAGCGGGCCCAATGGGGTGAGGACTGAAGCTTTCTTT.

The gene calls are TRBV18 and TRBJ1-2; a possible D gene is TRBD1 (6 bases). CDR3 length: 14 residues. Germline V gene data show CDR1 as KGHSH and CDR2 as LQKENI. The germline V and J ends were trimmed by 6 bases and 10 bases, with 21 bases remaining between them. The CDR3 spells CASSRSPDSSPYTF. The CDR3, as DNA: TGTGCCAGCTCGCGGTCCCCGGACAGCTCCCCCTACACCTTC.

The CDR3 DNA follows: TGTGCCAGCAGCTTAACGCAGAACCAAGAGACCCAGTACTTC. It is translated as CASSLTQNQETQYF. The J gene is TRBJ2-5, the V gene TRBV5-6, with unresolved D. Germline CDR1 SGHDT, CDR2 YYEEEE. V gave up 2 bases and J gave up 0 bases, with 8 bases separating them. CDR3 length equals 14 residues. Complete variable domain (other parts from reference TRBV5-6 and TRBJ2-5): DAGVTQSPTHLIKTRGQQVTLRCSPKSGHDTVSWYQQALGQGPQFIFQYYEEEERQRGNFPDRFSGHQFPNYSSELNVNALLLGDSALYLCASSLTQNQETQYFGPGTRLLVL.

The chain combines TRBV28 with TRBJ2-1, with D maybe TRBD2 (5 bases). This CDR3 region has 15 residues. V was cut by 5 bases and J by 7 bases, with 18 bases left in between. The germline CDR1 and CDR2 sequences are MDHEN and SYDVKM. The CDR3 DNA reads TGTGCCAGCAGTGAATACAAGGACTTTCAAAATGAGCAGTTCTTC. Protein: CASSEYKDFQNEQFF. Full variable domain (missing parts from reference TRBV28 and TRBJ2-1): DVKVTQSSRYLVKRTGEKVFLECVQDMDHENMFWYRQDPGLGLRLIYFSYDVKMKEKGDIPEGYSVSREKKERFSLILESASTNQTSMYLCASSEYKDFQNEQFFGPGTRLTVL.

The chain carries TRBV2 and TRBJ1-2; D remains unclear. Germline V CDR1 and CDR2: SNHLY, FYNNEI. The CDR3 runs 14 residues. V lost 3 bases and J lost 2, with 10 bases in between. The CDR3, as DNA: TGTGCCAGCAGTGATCGGGGAGGGAACTATGGCTACACCTTC. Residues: CASSDRGGNYGYTF.

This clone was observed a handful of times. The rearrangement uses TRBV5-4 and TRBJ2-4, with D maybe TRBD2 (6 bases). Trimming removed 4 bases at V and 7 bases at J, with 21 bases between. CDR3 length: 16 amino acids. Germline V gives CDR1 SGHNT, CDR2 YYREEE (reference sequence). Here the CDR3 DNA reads TGTGCCAGCAGCCCCCAATCTTCCGGGAGCCGGAACATTCAGTACTTC. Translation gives CASSPQSSGSRNIQYF. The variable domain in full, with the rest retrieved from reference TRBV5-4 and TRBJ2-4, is ETGVTQSPTHLIKTRGQQVTLRCSSQSGHNTVSWYQQALGQGPQFIFQYYREEENGRGNFPPRFSGLQFPNYSSELNVNALELDDSALYLCASSPQSSGSRNIQYFGAGTRLSVL.

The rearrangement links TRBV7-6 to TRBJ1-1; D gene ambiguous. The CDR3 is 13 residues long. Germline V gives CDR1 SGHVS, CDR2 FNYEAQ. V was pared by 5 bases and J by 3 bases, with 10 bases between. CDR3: CASSQKRDTEAFF. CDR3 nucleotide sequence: TGTGCCAGCAGCCAGAAACGGGACACTGAAGCTTTCTTT.

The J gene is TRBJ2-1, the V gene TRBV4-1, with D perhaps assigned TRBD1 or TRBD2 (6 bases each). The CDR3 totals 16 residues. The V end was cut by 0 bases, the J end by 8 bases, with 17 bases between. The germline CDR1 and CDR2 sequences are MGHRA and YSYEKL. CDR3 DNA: TGCGCCAGCAGCCAAGATTCCGGGGGCCGATTCTATGAGCAGTTCTTC. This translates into CASSQDSGGRFYEQFF.

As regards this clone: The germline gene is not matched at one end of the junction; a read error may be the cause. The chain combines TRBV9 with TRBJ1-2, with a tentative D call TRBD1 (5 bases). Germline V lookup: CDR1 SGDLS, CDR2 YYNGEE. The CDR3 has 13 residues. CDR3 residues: CATAPLGLKTPGF. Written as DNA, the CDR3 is TGTGCCACCGCCCCCCTGGGACTGAAGACTCCCGGCTTC.